A selection of T cell receptor beta chains follows, all from one sample in a study of PD-1 blockade in mismatch repair-deficient tumors. Clones were read by immunoSEQ multiplex PCR, and TCRdb kept only the in-frame ones, dropping some. The table shows around 16,000 clones, with 65% to 85% occurring only once. The specimen comprised PBMCs, sampled 4 weeks after starting pembrolizumab. The receptors derive from an adult with mismatch repair-deficient cancer. Both conserved end residues are part of each CDR3. The order of the fields is D gene, J gene, V gene, clone size, CDR3 protein, CDR3 DNA. The D gene is left open where the match is weak. Clone size appears in some rows only: once, few, many, or a class for an expanded clone.

d_call: .; j_call: TRBJ1-4; v_call: TRBV5-1; clone_size: medium-sized; cdr3_aa: CASSPALQATNEKLFF; cdr3_nt: TGCGCCAGCAGCCCGGCCTTGCAGGCTACTAATGAAAAACTGTTTTTT
d_call: TRBD1; j_call: TRBJ1-2; v_call: TRBV6-1; clone_size: once; cdr3_aa: CASSEQGQGNYGYTF; cdr3_nt: TGTGCCAGCAGTGAACAGGGACAGGGGAACTATGGCTACACCTTC
d_call: TRBD2; j_call: TRBJ2-1; v_call: TRBV7-9; clone_size: .; cdr3_aa: CASSVGGVYNEQFF; cdr3_nt: TGTGCCAGCAGTGTGGGAGGGGTTTACAATGAGCAGTTCTTC
d_call: .; j_call: TRBJ1-1; v_call: TRBV28; clone_size: .; cdr3_aa: CASNPPNRDWGTEAFF; cdr3_nt: TGTGCCAGCAATCCTCCAAACAGGGATTGGGGCACTGAAGCTTTCTTT
d_call: .; j_call: TRBJ2-1; v_call: TRBV7-3; clone_size: .; cdr3_aa: CASSLTANSYNEQFF; cdr3_nt: TGTGCCAGCAGCTTAACGGCAAACTCCTACAATGAGCAGTTCTTC
d_call: TRBD2; j_call: TRBJ2-1; v_call: TRBV7-6; clone_size: .; cdr3_aa: CASSSPLGGRLNEQFF; cdr3_nt: TGTGCCAGCAGCTCCCCGCTTGGCGGGAGGCTTAATGAGCAGTTCTTC
d_call: .; j_call: TRBJ1-5; v_call: TRBV19; clone_size: once; cdr3_aa: CASYTGDSNQPQHF; cdr3_nt: TGTGCCAGTTATACAGGTGATAGCAATCAGCCCCAGCATTTT
d_call: TRBD1; j_call: TRBJ1-1; v_call: TRBV11-2; clone_size: .; cdr3_aa: CASSLDPGLDRGMNTEAFF; cdr3_nt: TGTGCCAGCAGCTTAGATCCGGGTCTGGACAGGGGGATGAACACTGAAGCTTTCTTT
d_call: .; j_call: TRBJ1-2; v_call: TRBV19; clone_size: .; cdr3_aa: CASSILGQLYGYTF; cdr3_nt: TGTGCCAGTAGTATCCTTGGACAGCTCTATGGCTACACCTTC
d_call: .; j_call: TRBJ1-1; v_call: TRBV28; clone_size: .; cdr3_aa: CASSPPDFWGTEAFF; cdr3_nt: TGTGCCAGCAGCCCCCCGGACTTTTGGGGCACTGAAGCTTTCTTT
d_call: .; j_call: TRBJ1-2; v_call: TRBV6-5; clone_size: once; cdr3_aa: CASSPTSNYGYTF; cdr3_nt: TGTGCCAGCAGTCCGACATCAAACTATGGCTACACCTTC
d_call: .; j_call: TRBJ2-5; v_call: TRBV7-2; clone_size: .; cdr3_aa: CASSLVLGGETQYF; cdr3_nt: TGTGCCAGCAGCTTAGTTTTAGGAGGAGAGACCCAGTACTTC
d_call: .; j_call: TRBJ2-3; v_call: TRBV6-1; clone_size: .; cdr3_aa: CASSVRGRAPDTQYF; cdr3_nt: TGTGCCAGCAGTGTAAGGGGGAGGGCCCCAGATACGCAGTATTTT
d_call: .; j_call: TRBJ1-3; v_call: TRBV11-3; clone_size: .; cdr3_aa: CASSANGFSGNTIYF; cdr3_nt: TGTGCCAGCAGCGCCAACGGGTTCTCTGGAAACACCATATATTTT
d_call: TRBD2; j_call: TRBJ2-7; v_call: TRBV28; clone_size: few; cdr3_aa: CASSGLAGTSYEQYF; cdr3_nt: TGTGCCAGCAGCGGACTAGCGGGAACATCCTACGAGCAGTACTTC
d_call: .; j_call: TRBJ2-3; v_call: TRBV29-1; clone_size: .; cdr3_aa: CSAGRAAQLDTQYF; cdr3_nt: TGCAGCGCGGGTCGTGCCGCCCAGTTAGATACGCAGTATTTT
d_call: TRBD1; j_call: TRBJ1-5; v_call: TRBV27; clone_size: .; cdr3_aa: CASRMGTGGGNQPQHF; cdr3_nt: TGTGCCAGCAGAATGGGGACAGGGGGCGGCAATCAGCCCCAGCATTTT
d_call: TRBD2; j_call: TRBJ2-1; v_call: TRBV19; clone_size: .; cdr3_aa: CASNFGGKAGLNNEQFF; cdr3_nt: TGTGCCAGCAACTTCGGGGGAAAAGCGGGGTTAAACAATGAGCAGTTCTTC
d_call: .; j_call: TRBJ2-6; v_call: TRBV18; clone_size: .; cdr3_aa: CASSPLPGANVLTF; cdr3_nt: TGTGCCAGCTCACCTCTACCCGGGGCCAACGTCCTGACTTTC
d_call: TRBD1; j_call: TRBJ2-7; v_call: TRBV6-5; clone_size: few; cdr3_aa: CASSYGTGELYEQYF; cdr3_nt: TGTGCCAGCAGTTACGGGACAGGGGAGCTCTACGAGCAGTACTTC
d_call: TRBD1; j_call: TRBJ2-7; v_call: TRBV28; clone_size: once; cdr3_aa: CASSLSRDRGTPLPPRARYEQYF; cdr3_nt: TGTGCCAGCAGTTTATCCCGGGACAGGGGGACCCCCCTACCTCCCCGCGCGCGCTACGAGCAGTACTTC
d_call: TRBD1; j_call: TRBJ1-5; v_call: TRBV7-4; clone_size: .; cdr3_aa: CASSLEFRTGTFNPIQPQHF; cdr3_nt: TGTGCCAGCAGCTTAGAATTCAGGACAGGGACCTTTAATCCTATCCAGCCCCAGCATTTT
d_call: .; j_call: TRBJ2-7; v_call: TRBV6-5; clone_size: few; cdr3_aa: CASSYSWKGVSYEQYF; cdr3_nt: TGTGCCAGCAGTTACAGTTGGAAAGGGGTATCCTACGAGCAGTACTTC
d_call: TRBD2; j_call: TRBJ2-3; v_call: TRBV7-2; clone_size: .; cdr3_aa: CASSLEGLARFSDTQYF; cdr3_nt: TGTGCCAGCAGCTTAGAAGGACTAGCTAGATTTTCAGATACGCAGTATTTT
d_call: .; j_call: TRBJ2-3; v_call: TRBV6-1; clone_size: .; cdr3_aa: CASRSGTDTQYF; cdr3_nt: TGTGCCAGCAGGTCAGGGACAGATACGCAGTATTTT
d_call: .; j_call: TRBJ2-7; v_call: TRBV9; clone_size: medium-sized; cdr3_aa: CASSGGGAHEQYF; cdr3_nt: TGTGCCAGCAGCGGCGGAGGGGCCCACGAGCAGTACTTC
d_call: TRBD2; j_call: TRBJ2-7; v_call: TRBV7-9; clone_size: .; cdr3_aa: CASSGGTIYEQYF; cdr3_nt: TGTGCCAGCAGCGGCGGGACTATCTACGAGCAGTACTTC
d_call: .; j_call: TRBJ1-2; v_call: TRBV20-1; clone_size: once; cdr3_aa: CSATGGYTF; cdr3_nt: TGCAGTGCTACAGGTGGCTACACCTTC
d_call: TRBD1; j_call: TRBJ2-3; v_call: TRBV7-9; clone_size: .; cdr3_aa: CASSPGTGRTDTQYF; cdr3_nt: TGTGCCAGCAGCCCCGGGACAGGGAGGACAGATACGCAGTATTTT
d_call: TRBD2; j_call: TRBJ2-1; v_call: TRBV9; clone_size: .; cdr3_aa: CASSVSGTSGGSYNEQFF; cdr3_nt: TGTGCCAGCAGCGTCTCCGGGACTAGCGGGGGATCCTACAATGAGCAGTTCTTC
d_call: .; j_call: TRBJ2-1; v_call: TRBV28; clone_size: .; cdr3_aa: CASIPDRPMIYNEQFF; cdr3_nt: TGTGCCAGCATCCCAGACAGACCTATGATTTACAATGAGCAGTTCTTC
d_call: .; j_call: TRBJ2-7; v_call: TRBV5-4; clone_size: few; cdr3_aa: CASSHGGSPYEQYF; cdr3_nt: TGTGCCAGCAGCCATGGCGGCTCCCCCTACGAGCAGTACTTC
d_call: .; j_call: TRBJ2-5; v_call: TRBV7-3; clone_size: .; cdr3_aa: CASSLSGGEETQYF; cdr3_nt: TGTGCCAGCAGCCTCTCGGGCGGGGAAGAGACCCAGTACTTC
d_call: TRBD1; j_call: TRBJ2-2; v_call: TRBV28; clone_size: .; cdr3_aa: CASSLTGPPGELFF; cdr3_nt: TGTGCCAGCAGCCTGACAGGGCCCCCCGGGGAGCTGTTTTTT
d_call: TRBD1; j_call: TRBJ2-2; v_call: TRBV27; clone_size: .; cdr3_aa: CASRTGTANTGELFF; cdr3_nt: TGTGCCAGCAGAACCGGGACAGCGAACACCGGGGAGCTGTTTTTT
d_call: TRBD1; j_call: TRBJ1-2; v_call: TRBV19; clone_size: few; cdr3_aa: CASYRGQGFSYGYTF; cdr3_nt: TGTGCCAGTTACCGTGGACAGGGTTTCTCCTATGGCTACACCTTC
d_call: .; j_call: TRBJ2-1; v_call: TRBV11-1; clone_size: .; cdr3_aa: CASSLALGGTYNEQFF; cdr3_nt: TGTGCCAGCAGCTTAGCCCTCGGGGGTACCTACAATGAGCAGTTCTTC
d_call: TRBD1; j_call: TRBJ1-1; v_call: TRBV19; clone_size: .; cdr3_aa: CASSRHRGLNTEAFF; cdr3_nt: TGTGCCAGTAGTCGACACAGGGGGCTAAACACTGAAGCTTTCTTT
d_call: .; j_call: TRBJ2-1; v_call: TRBV7-9; clone_size: .; cdr3_aa: CASSFSRGPYNEQFF; cdr3_nt: TGTGCCAGCAGCTTTTCTCGCGGGCCCTACAATGAGCAGTTCTTC
d_call: .; j_call: TRBJ2-1; v_call: TRBV6-4; clone_size: .; cdr3_aa: CASSALLASSYNEQFF; cdr3_nt: TGTGCCAGCAGTGCCCTACTAGCAAGCTCCTACAATGAGCAGTTCTTC
d_call: .; j_call: TRBJ1-1; v_call: TRBV11-2; clone_size: .; cdr3_aa: CASSLAGIEAFF; cdr3_nt: TGTGCCAGCAGCCTGGCGGGTATTGAAGCTTTCTTT
d_call: .; j_call: TRBJ1-1; v_call: TRBV6-1; clone_size: .; cdr3_aa: CASSEVNGQEAFF; cdr3_nt: TGTGCCAGCAGTGAAGTCAACGGACAAGAAGCTTTCTTT
d_call: .; j_call: TRBJ1-4; v_call: TRBV28; clone_size: once; cdr3_aa: CASSMNRWGEEGKLFF; cdr3_nt: TGTGCCAGCAGCATGAACCGGTGGGGAGAGGAGGGAAAACTGTTTTTT
d_call: TRBD1; j_call: TRBJ2-7; v_call: TRBV5-1; clone_size: .; cdr3_aa: CASSPRTGGDHEQYF; cdr3_nt: TGCGCCAGCAGCCCCCGGACAGGGGGCGACCACGAGCAGTACTTC
d_call: TRBD1; j_call: TRBJ1-6; v_call: TRBV6-1; clone_size: once; cdr3_aa: CASSEAGTGGNSPLHF; cdr3_nt: TGTGCCAGCAGTGAAGCGGGAACAGGGGGCAATTCACCCCTCCACTTT
d_call: .; j_call: TRBJ1-2; v_call: TRBV7-8; clone_size: .; cdr3_aa: CASSLGSGYGYTF; cdr3_nt: TGTGCCAGCAGCTTAGGGTCAGGCTATGGCTACACCTTC
d_call: TRBD2; j_call: TRBJ2-7; v_call: TRBV5-1; clone_size: .; cdr3_aa: CASSLGLAGDTLRYEQYF; cdr3_nt: TGCGCCAGCAGCTTGGGGCTAGCGGGAGACACCCTCCGCTACGAGCAGTACTTC